The 20 T cell receptor beta chains listed next were all sequenced from one sample in a study of blood T cells in healthy people across ages. A second PCR of 7 to 11 cycles used a sample-barcoded 5' primer and a J-beta primer mix. TCRdb analysed the 5' RACE reads with MiXCR anew, one entry per CDR3 protein. The data show about 1.4 million distinct CDR3 sequences, roughly 60% seen once. Specimen: blood. These receptors all stem from a man between 18 and 29 years old in good health.

The chain employs TRBV12-3 or TRBV12-4 and TRBJ2-5; tentatively, D is TRBD2 (6 bases). Trimming cost V 3 bases and J 0 bases, with 8 bases left between them. The CDR3 spans 14 residues. The CDR3 nucleotides read TGTGCCAGCAGTTTCGGGGGATACCAAGAGACCCAGTACTTC. Translation gives CASSFGGYQETQYF.

This clonotype is a singleton in its sample. V gene TRBV5-1 combines with J gene TRBJ2-5, with 10 bases identical to TRBD1. The V gene end was trimmed by 3 bases and the J gene end by 0 bases; junction bases not matched to a gene: 8. Germline loops: CDR1 SGHRS, CDR2 YFSETQ. This CDR3 has 17 amino acids. The CDR3 sequence: CASSYGQGDLYQETQYF. As DNA, the CDR3 is TGCGCCAGCAGCTACGGACAGGGGGACCTGTACCAAGAGACCCAGTACTTC. The entire variable domain, with the rest obtained from reference TRBV5-1 and TRBJ2-5, is as follows: KAGVTQTPRYLIKTRGQQVTLSCSPISGHRSVSWYQQTPGQGLQFLFEYFSETQRNKGNFPGRFSGRQFSNSRSEMNVSTLELGDSALYLCASSYGQGDLYQETQYFGPGTRLLVL.

V gene TRBV9 combines with J gene TRBJ1-1; possible D gene TRBD1, 6 bases. This CDR3 region has 14 residues. Germline V gene data show CDR1 as SGDLS and CDR2 as YYNGEE. Trimming cost V 3 bases and J 6 bases, with 15 bases left between them. This CDR3 is CASSDAGGTPEAFF. The CDR3 coding sequence is TGTGCCAGCAGCGACGCGGGGGGCACACCTGAAGCTTTCTTT.

The genes are TRBV7-9 and TRBJ2-3, with TRBD1 matching over 7 bases. Germline V gives CDR1 SEHNR, CDR2 FQNEAQ (reference sequence). J was trimmed by 2 bases and V by 3 bases; bases with no gene match: 11. The CDR3 is 17 amino acids. This CDR3 reads CASSFQRGQALTDTQYF. The DNA for the CDR3 is TGTGCCAGCAGCTTTCAGAGAGGACAGGCGCTCACAGATACGCAGTATTTT.

This clonotype was seen more than once but under ten times. The chain couples TRBV4-1 to TRBJ1-2; 10 positions match TRBD1. With V trimmed by 5 bases and J by 3 bases, 12 bases remained unmatched. Germline V gene sequence: CDR1 MGHRA, CDR2 YSYEKL. The CDR3 is 17 residues long. CDR3 region: CASSASVGTGDYYGYTF. CDR3 DNA sequence: TGCGCCAGCAGCGCCTCCGTCGGGACAGGGGATTACTATGGCTACACCTTC.

The chain links TRBV4-1 to TRBJ2-7, with D perhaps TRBD1 (6 bases). V lost 1 base and J lost 1, with 11 bases in between. Looked up from germline, CDR1 is MGHRA and CDR2 is YSYEKL. The CDR3 runs 15 residues. CDR3 in amino acids: CASSQVGAPSYEQYF. DNA of the CDR3: TGCGCCAGCAGCCAAGTGGGGGCCCCTTCCTACGAGCAGTACTTC.

This clonotype was recorded only once. V is TRBV4-2 and J is TRBJ2-7; no definite D call. CDR1 is LGHNA and CDR2 is YNFKEQ in the germline V gene. The V end was cut by 5 bases, the J end by 7 bases, with 18 bases between. The CDR3 has 14 amino acids. The CDR3: CASSEHDTPREQYF. The DNA of the CDR3 is TGTGCCAGCAGCGAACACGATACCCCGAGGGAGCAGTACTTC.

In the case of this clonotype: At one end, the junction sequence differs from germline, possibly due to a read error. The genes are TRBV6-2 or TRBV6-3 and TRBJ2-7, with a tentative D call TRBD1 (7 bases). The assigned J gene may be wrong: the sequence end matches TRBJ2-5 better. The CDR3 length is 15 residues. Germline CDR1 is MNHEY and CDR2 is SVGEGT. CDR3 region: CASSRGTALQGTQYF. In nucleotides, the CDR3 is TGTGCCAGCAGCCGCGGGACAGCGCTGCAAGGGACCCAGTACTTC.

This clonotype turned up a few times. The genes are TRBV7-2 and TRBJ2-1; 15 positions match TRBD2. CDR1 and CDR2 from the germline V gene are SGHTA and FQGNSA. J lost 10 bases, V lost 5 bases, and 6 bases had no gene match. This CDR3 has 15 residues. The CDR3 loop is CASSLRTSGGAEQFF. CDR3 DNA: TGTGCCAGCAGCCTACGGACTAGCGGGGGGGCCGAGCAGTTCTTC.

This clonotype occurred once. The chain employs TRBV4-3 and TRBJ1-1, with no clear D. Deletions cut 6 bases from V and 0 bases from J, with 11 bases between. The germline gives CDR1 LGHNA, CDR2 YSLEER. This CDR3 spans 14 amino acids. The CDR3 reads CASRWAYMNTEAFF. The CDR3 coding sequence is TGCGCCAGCAGGTGGGCCTACATGAACACTGAAGCTTTCTTT.

This clonotype was seen only once. Germline is not matched at one junction end, which may reflect a read error. The chain couples TRBV27 to TRBJ1-1; D may be TRBD1 (6 bases). The CDR3 contains 14 residues. Germline V gene data show CDR1 as MNHEY and CDR2 as SMNVEV (reference sequence). Written as DNA, the CDR3 is TGTGCCAGCAATCCTACAGGGAAGAACAATGAAGCTTTCTTT. Encoded protein: CASNPTGKNNEAFF.

This clonotype was found once. The chain carries TRBV14 and TRBJ2-1; the D is unclear. The CDR3 is made up of 13 amino acids. Germline V gene sequence: CDR1 SGHDN, CDR2 FVKESK. V lost 1 base and J 6 bases, leaving 7 bases between the germline ends. In DNA form, the CDR3 reads TGTGCCAGCAGCCAAGTACATGGCAATGAGCAGTTCTTC. This sequence encodes CASSQVHGNEQFF. Complete variable domain (other parts from reference TRBV14 and TRBJ2-1): EAGVTQFPSHSVIEKGQTVTLRCDPISGHDNLYWYRRVMGKEIKFLLHFVKESKQDESGMPNNRFLAERTGGTYSTLKVQPAELEDSGVYFCASSQVHGNEQFFGPGTRLTVL.

The CDR3 spells CASSYFTGEKYEQYF. The CDR3 DNA reads as TGTGCCAGCAGTTACTTTACAGGGGAGAAATACGAGCAGTACTTC. V gene TRBV6-5 combines with J gene TRBJ2-7; 7 bases fit TRBD1. CDR3 length: 15 residues. With 1 base clipped from V and 4 bases from J, the junction kept 7 bases outside the gene matches. Germline V gives CDR1 MNHEY, CDR2 SVGAGI.

The chain has TRBV12-3 or TRBV12-4 and TRBJ1-5, with D perhaps TRBD1 (6 bases). The CDR3 consists of 16 residues. Trimming removed 5 bases from V and 1 base from J, with 15 bases in between. The CDR3 sequence: CASSPRGGRSNQPQHF. DNA for the CDR3: TGTGCCAGCAGTCCGAGGGGGGGGCGAAGCAATCAGCCCCAGCATTTT.

This clonotype turned up a few times. The gene calls are TRBV7-2 and TRBJ2-3; D possibly corresponds to TRBD2 (5 bases). Germline V gives CDR1 SGHTA, CDR2 FQGNSA. Trimming removed 3 bases at V and 2 bases at J, with 12 bases between. The CDR3 runs 15 residues. The CDR3 nucleotides are TGTGCCAGCAGCTTGCGGGCAGCTTTCACAGATACGCAGTATTTT. Residues: CASSLRAAFTDTQYF.

In its sample, this clonotype was seen once. The chain couples TRBV6-2 or TRBV6-3 to TRBJ2-7; 7 nucleotides agree with TRBD2. The CDR3 runs 14 residues. Germline V CDR1 and CDR2: MNHEY, SVGEGT. J lost 3 bases, V lost 7 bases, and 9 bases had no gene match. CDR3 sequence reads: CASIPGGSFYEQYF. CDR3 nucleotides: TGTGCCAGCATCCCCGGGGGGTCGTTCTACGAGCAGTACTTC.

V gene TRBV29-1 combines with J gene TRBJ2-1, with 7 bases matching TRBD2. V trimming: 5 bases; J trimming: 6 bases; junction bases outside the gene matches: 10. Germline V gene sequence: CDR1 SQVTM, CDR2 ANQGSEA. The CDR3 consists of 14 residues. Here the CDR3 reads CSVPWRGGPNEQFF. Here the CDR3 DNA reads TGCAGCGTTCCCTGGCGGGGAGGGCCCAATGAGCAGTTCTTC.

This clonotype was seen a handful of times. The rearrangement links TRBV28 to TRBJ2-7; no reliable D call. The CDR3 is made up of 14 amino acids. Deletions cut 3 bases from V and 6 bases from J, with 15 bases between. Germline CDR1 and CDR2: MDHEN and SYDVKM. The CDR3 spells CASSLDSGMSEQYF. CDR3 bases: TGTGCCAGCAGTTTGGATAGTGGAATGAGCGAGCAGTACTTC.

The genes are TRBV12-3 or TRBV12-4 and TRBJ1-4; 8 positions agree with TRBD1. The V gene end was trimmed by 6 bases and the J gene end by 4 bases; junction bases not matched to a gene: 7. CDR3 length: 15 residues. CDR3 sequence: CASSPTGGFNEKLFF. Here the CDR3 DNA reads TGTGCCAGCAGCCCAACAGGGGGATTTAATGAAAAACTGTTTTTT.

The V call is TRBV20-1, the J call TRBJ2-7, with TRBD1 as a possible D gene (6 bases). Trimming left V 5 bases short and J 2 bases short, with 13 bases between. Germline CDR1 is DFQATT and CDR2 is SNEGSKA (reference sequence). This CDR3 is 13 amino acids long. The CDR3 spells CSASARDTYEQYF. Here the CDR3 DNA reads TGCAGTGCTTCTGCCCGGGACACCTACGAGCAGTACTTC.